Each of the 4 T cell receptor beta chains below was sequenced from the same sample in a study of shared clonotypes between healthy human individuals. TCRdb's table, derived via immunoSEQ multiplex PCR, lists solely in-frame clones and lacks some. The table records roughly 2 million clones, 90% to 96% of them present only once. Material: naive CD4+ T cells sorted from blood. Subset noted: CD45RA+ positively selected. The source of these receptors is a man aged 18 to 30 in good health.

The CDR3 coding sequence is TGCGCCAGCAGCTGGGGTCGAGGGACGACCACAGATACGCAGTATTTT. It encodes CASSWGRGTTTDTQYF. The gene calls are TRBV5-1 and TRBJ2-3; D is perhaps TRBD1 or TRBD2 (5 bases each). Between the trimmed V and J ends, which lost 3 bases and 2 bases, there was a span of 16 bases. This CDR3 has 16 amino acids. From germline, CDR1 is SGHRS and CDR2 YFSETQ.

V is TRBV5-1 and J is TRBJ1-4; 8 bases line up with TRBD1. V shed 7 bases, J shed 11 bases, and the junction held 13 bases outside the gene matches. CDR1 and CDR2 from the germline V gene are SGHRS and YFSETQ. The CDR3 is made up of 14 amino acids. CDR3 sequence reads: CASGTGTGKEKLFF. The CDR3 DNA sequence: TGCGCCAGCGGGACTGGGACAGGAAAGGAGAAACTGTTTTTT.

The rearrangement joins TRBV7-6 to TRBJ2-3; D is possibly TRBD1 (5 bases). CDR3 length: 15 amino acids. The germline V gene encodes CDR1 SGHVS and CDR2 FNYEAQ. The V end lost 2 bases, the J end lost 2 bases, and 11 bases lay between the germline ends. CDR3 region: CASSLTQVVTDTQYF. The CDR3 nucleotides are TGTGCCAGCAGCTTAACACAGGTAGTCACAGATACGCAGTATTTT.

This chain links TRBV5-4 with TRBJ2-5; possible D gene TRBD2, 5 bases. Germline V CDR1 and CDR2: SGHNT, YYREEE (reference sequence). There are 15 residues in the CDR3. V was shortened by 1 base and J by 0 bases, with 10 bases between the two germline ends. This CDR3 is CASSLKAAYQETQYF. CDR3 nucleotides: TGTGCCAGCAGCTTGAAAGCGGCATACCAAGAGACCCAGTACTTC. Full variable domain (remainder filled in from reference TRBV5-4 and TRBJ2-5): ETGVTQSPTHLIKTRGQQVTLRCSSQSGHNTVSWYQQALGQGPQFIFQYYREEENGRGNFPPRFSGLQFPNYSSELNVNALELDDSALYLCASSLKAAYQETQYFGPGTRLLVL.